This T cell receptor beta chain comes out of a study of response to subunit inactivated influenza vaccine. General study points: Seasonal influenza vaccination, on each occasion, was suggested by the authors to recruit few new T cells.

Concerning this clonotype itself: Its target is not known.

MiXCR, run by TCRdb on the RT-PCR reads, gives a single entry per CDR3 protein. The table records hundreds of thousands of distinct CDR3 sequences, 25% of them present only once. The CDR3 totals 11 residues. CDR1 is SQVTM and CDR2 is ANQGSEA in the germline V gene. The J segment lost 3 bases and the V segment lost 6 bases, leaving 2 bases of the junction unmatched. This specimen was CD4+ T cells sorted from PBMCs, taken roughly 5 days after vaccination. The sequence came from a man aged 50 to 60 who received an inactivated influenza vaccine. V is TRBV29-1 and J is TRBJ2-7; 7 bases match TRBD1. The CDR3 sequence: CSVSGGYEQYF. The CDR3 bases are TGCAGCGTCTCAGGGGGCTACGAGCAGTACTTC.